A selection of T cell receptor beta chains follows, all from one sample in a study of beta chain features in type 1 diabetes. Clones were sequenced by immunoSEQ multiplex PCR, and TCRdb holds only the in-frame ones, with some missing. The sample has over 700,000 clones, about a sixth seen once. Sample: naive CD4+ T cells from blood. These receptors were taken from a woman under 30 in good health. Both conserved end residues are part of each CDR3. The order of the fields is D gene, clone size, V gene, J gene, CDR3 DNA, CDR3 protein. A D gene is named only where the DNA matches it firmly. Not all rows give a size; the values are once, few, many and, for expanded clones, a class.

TRBD2	few	TRBV4-3	TRBJ2-7	TGCGCCAGCAGCCAAGGCCCTCTGGCGGGAGCAGGTGAGCAGTACTTC	CASSQGPLAGAGEQYF
NA	few	TRBV5-6	TRBJ2-2	TGTGCCAGCAGCTTCAGTCACAATAGTTTGAACACCGGGGAGCTGTTTTTT	CASSFSHNSLNTGELFF
TRBD2	few	TRBV19	TRBJ2-1	TGTGCCAGTAGCCGTACTAGCGGGGAGCCTTTCTTC	CASSRTSGEPFF
NA	few	TRBV7-8	TRBJ2-2	TGTGCCACCCGGGAAGGAGGCTTCCGGGAGCTGTTTTTT	CATREGGFRELFF
NA	few	TRBV7-2	TRBJ1-2	TGTGCCAGCGCGTTAGGAGGAGGCTCGGGAGGACCTAACTATGGCTACACCTTC	CASALGGGSGGPNYGYTF
NA	NA	TRBV4-2	TRBJ1-1	TGTGCCAGCAGCTCCCCGGTCGGTGAAAGTGAAGCTTTCTTT	CASSSPVGESEAFF
NA	few	TRBV5-6	TRBJ2-2	TGTGCCAGCAGCCTCATGGGCAGGGTTAGCACCGGGGAGCTGTTTTTT	CASSLMGRVSTGELFF
NA	few	TRBV5-1	TRBJ2-1	TGCGCCAGCAGCTTCCTCATAACGGGAGACGCCTACAATGAGCAGTTCTTC	CASSFLITGDAYNEQFF
TRBD1	few	TRBV11-2	TRBJ2-1	TGTGCCAGCAGGGACAGGGGAAGTACAGGTGAGCAGTTCTTC	CASRDRGSTGEQFF
TRBD1	few	TRBV28	TRBJ2-3	TGTGCCAGCAGTTTTCCTGACAGGGGTGATACGCAGTATTTT	CASSFPDRGDTQYF
NA	few	TRBV28	TRBJ2-1	TGTGCCAGCAGCCTCCAAATCGGGCTAGTCGCTCCCTACAATGAGCAGTTCTTC	CASSLQIGLVAPYNEQFF
NA	NA	TRBV5-8	TRBJ2-1	TGTGCCAGCAGCTCCCCAGTTGATCCGAGCTCCTACAATGAGCAGTTCTTC	CASSSPVDPSSYNEQFF
TRBD2	NA	TRBV28	TRBJ2-7	TGTGCCAGCAGTTTAGGACTAGCGGGAGACGAGCAGTACTTC	CASSLGLAGDEQYF
NA	few	TRBV19	TRBJ2-3	TGTGCCAGTAGCCTATTCTTCGGTACGAGCACAGATACGCAGTATTTT	CASSLFFGTSTDTQYF
NA	few	TRBV6-1	TRBJ1-1	TGTGCCAGCTCGCTAGGGAGGCAGATTGAAGCTTTCTTT	CASSLGRQIEAFF
NA	NA	TRBV11-2	TRBJ2-1	TGTGCCAGCAGCCAACGGGCCCATGAGCAGTTCTTC	CASSQRAHEQFF
TRBD1	few	TRBV4-1	TRBJ2-2	TGCGCCAGCAGCCTAAAGCGCGGGACAGGACCTTCCCTTACCACCGGGGAGCTGTTTTTT	CASSLKRGTGPSLTTGELFF
NA	few	TRBV4-2	TRBJ2-5	TGTGCCAGCAGCCAAGCGGTAAGAGGGAGCGATAACCAAGAGACCCAGTACTTC	CASSQAVRGSDNQETQYF
TRBD2	few	TRBV2	TRBJ2-1	TGTGCCAGCAGTGGGACTAGCTATAGAAATGAGCAGTTCTTC	CASSGTSYRNEQFF
NA	NA	TRBV10-3	TRBJ2-5	TGTGCCACGATGTCAGGGGAAGACCTCCAAGAGACCCAGTACTTC	CATMSGEDLQETQYF